These 14 T cell receptor beta chains came from one sample sequenced in a study of early T cells in non-severe SARS-CoV-2 infection. TCRdb re-analysed the 5' RACE reads in MiXCR, keeping a single row per CDR3 protein. The data hold fewer than 85,000 distinct CDR3 sequences, with roughly 15% observed a single time. The source material was whole blood, sampled at baseline. The receptors stem from an adult who was a healthcare worker with PCR-confirmed SARS-CoV-2 infection or an uninfected control (not recorded which).

This clonotype has a handful of counts. The chain links TRBV15 to TRBJ2-1; possibly TRBD1 or TRBD2 for D (5 bases each). Trimming removed 8 bases at V and 7 bases at J, with 15 bases between. The CDR3 is 13 amino acids. Germline V gene data show CDR1 as LNHNV and CDR2 as YYDKDF (reference sequence). The CDR3, as DNA: TGTGCCACCGGGGGAGCTAACCGGAATGAGCAGTTCTTC. Amino acid sequence: CATGGANRNEQFF. Filled out from reference TRBV15 and TRBJ2-1, the complete variable domain reads DAMVIQNPRYQVTQFGKPVTLSCSQTLNHNVMYWYQQKSSQAPKLLFHYYDKDFNNEADTPDNFQSRRPNTSFCFLDIRSPGLGDTAMYLCATGGANRNEQFFGPGTRLTVL.

This clonotype has at least ten counts. CDR3 DNA sequence: TGTGCCAGCAGCGCCGGGGGCCCCACTGAAGCTTTCTTT. Its translation is CASSAGGPTEAFF. The rearrangement links TRBV9 to TRBJ1-1; a weak D match, TRBD1 (6 bases). Trimming cost V 3 bases and J 4 bases, with 10 bases left between them. CDR1 is SGDLS, CDR2 YYNGEE, per germline. The CDR3 totals 13 residues.

This clonotype is a singleton in its sample. The gene calls are TRBV7-3 and TRBJ2-1; TRBD1 aligns across 7 bases. The V segment lost 10 bases and the J segment 5 bases; nucleotides outside the gene matches: 11. The CDR3 runs 14 residues. Per germline, CDR1 SGHTA and CDR2 FQGTGA. CDR3 DNA sequence: TGTGCCACCCAAAAGGGGGCCAGGGACAATGAGCAGTTCTTC. Protein sequence: CATQKGARDNEQFF. Complete variable domain (other parts from reference TRBV7-3 and TRBJ2-1): GAGVSQTPSNKVTEKGKYVELRCDPISGHTALYWYRQSLGQGPEFLIYFQGTGAADDSGLPNDRFFAVRPEGSVSTLKIQRTERGDSAVYLCATQKGARDNEQFFGPGTRLTVL.

This clonotype was recorded a few times. The genes are TRBV29-1 and TRBJ2-1; D is perhaps TRBD2 (5 bases). Germline V CDR1 and CDR2: SQVTM, ANQGSEA. The CDR3 has 13 amino acids. Trimming removed 3 bases at V and 4 bases at J, with 10 bases between. Written as DNA, the CDR3 is TGCAGCGTTGACGGGGTTCCTTACAATGAGCAGTTCTTC. Translating it yields CSVDGVPYNEQFF.

This clonotype was observed a handful of times. In DNA form, the CDR3 reads TGTGCCAGCAGTTACCCGGGACTAGCGGGAGAAGGCGGTGATACGCAGTATTTT. Its translation is CASSYPGLAGEGGDTQYF. The rearrangement joins TRBV6-2 or TRBV6-3 to TRBJ2-3; 14 positions agree with TRBD2. V trimming: 2 bases; J trimming: 6 bases; junction bases outside the gene matches: 10. Germline V CDR1 and CDR2: MNHEY, SVGEGT. The CDR3 loop spans 18 amino acids.

The rearrangement joins TRBV29-1 to TRBJ1-5, with D hard to call. V was pared by 5 bases and J by 7 bases, with 18 bases between. Germline values: CDR1 SQVTM, CDR2 ANQGSEA. This CDR3 has 14 amino acids. The CDR3 DNA reads as TGCAGCGTTCCCGGGTCCCCGGAGGGACAGCCCCAGCATTTT. This translates into CSVPGSPEGQPQHF.

The chain joins TRBV3-1 to TRBJ2-7; no reliable D call. Germline CDR1 is LGHDT and CDR2 is YNNKEL (reference sequence). Trimming left V 4 bases short and J 3 bases short, with 13 bases between. The CDR3 is made up of 14 amino acids. DNA for the CDR3: TGTGCCAGCAGCCCGTACACCTCGGTCTACGAGCAGTACTTC. Residues: CASSPYTSVYEQYF.

This clonotype has just a few counts. V gene TRBV7-9 combines with J gene TRBJ2-2, with D unclear. Germline V gives CDR1 SEHNR, CDR2 FQNEAQ (reference sequence). The ends were cut back, 5 bases at V and 1 base at J, with 8 bases in the middle. The CDR3 length is 14 residues. CDR3 amino acids: CASSPQQNTGELFF. The CDR3 DNA follows: TGTGCCAGCAGCCCTCAACAGAACACCGGGGAGCTGTTTTTT.

This clonotype occurred many times. The junction departs from germline at one end; a sequencing error may be responsible. The chain joins TRBV7-2 to TRBJ2-1; TRBD2 is a possible D gene (8 bases). The germline gives CDR1 SGHTA, CDR2 FQGNSA. The CDR3 is 14 amino acids. The CDR3 bases are TGTGCCAGCAGCTCGGGACTAGTAAACGGGCAGGGGGTCTTC. This encodes CASSSGLVNGQGVF.

This clonotype has just a few counts. The genes are TRBV29-1 and TRBJ2-5; 7 nucleotides match TRBD2. The junction had 2 bases not matched to a gene; V was cut back by 4 bases and J by 3 bases. The CDR3 consists of 12 residues. Germline V gene lookup returns CDR1 SQVTM and CDR2 ANQGSEA. The CDR3 DNA reads as TGCAGCGTTGGGCTAGCGGAAGAGACCCAGTACTTC. As protein: CSVGLAEETQYF.

To note about this clonotype: A read error may account for a junction end that differs from germline. J is TRBJ2-1 and V is TRBV7-9; no definite D call. This CDR3 has 13 residues. Germline V gene data show CDR1 as SEHNR and CDR2 as FQNEAQ (reference sequence). This CDR3 is CASSPPGHNEHFF. The CDR3 nucleotides read TGTGCCAGCAGCCCCCCGGGCCACAATGAGCACTTCTTC.

This clonotype came up a few times. The chain recombines TRBV6-5 with TRBJ2-1; D remains unclear. In germline, CDR1 is MNHEY, CDR2 SVGAGI. With 2 bases removed from V and 8 bases from J, the gap between germline ends came to 4 bases. This CDR3 comprises 11 residues. The CDR3 DNA follows: TGTGCCAGCAGTTACGAGTATGAGCAGTTCTTC. Protein sequence: CASSYEYEQFF.

The table lists this clonotype with a few counts. The V call is TRBV4-2, the J call TRBJ2-5, with 9 bases aligning to TRBD2. V lost 4 bases and J lost 4; bases outside the gene matches: 10. CDR1 is LGHNA, CDR2 YNFKEQ, per germline. CDR3 size: 16 residues. The CDR3 nucleotides are TGTGCCAGCAGCCCTCGGGTAGCGGGAGATGGAGAGACCCAGTACTTC. Amino acid sequence: CASSPRVAGDGETQYF.

The chain is built from TRBV28 and TRBJ1-2; 7 nucleotides match TRBD1. This CDR3 spans 15 amino acids. The V gene's germline CDR1 is MDHEN and CDR2 SYDVKM. V dropped 6 bases and J dropped 0; count of bases not matched to a gene: 7. The chain's CDR3 is CASSSGQSTNYGYTF. The CDR3 coding sequence is TGTGCCAGCAGCTCGGGACAGTCGACTAACTATGGCTACACCTTC.